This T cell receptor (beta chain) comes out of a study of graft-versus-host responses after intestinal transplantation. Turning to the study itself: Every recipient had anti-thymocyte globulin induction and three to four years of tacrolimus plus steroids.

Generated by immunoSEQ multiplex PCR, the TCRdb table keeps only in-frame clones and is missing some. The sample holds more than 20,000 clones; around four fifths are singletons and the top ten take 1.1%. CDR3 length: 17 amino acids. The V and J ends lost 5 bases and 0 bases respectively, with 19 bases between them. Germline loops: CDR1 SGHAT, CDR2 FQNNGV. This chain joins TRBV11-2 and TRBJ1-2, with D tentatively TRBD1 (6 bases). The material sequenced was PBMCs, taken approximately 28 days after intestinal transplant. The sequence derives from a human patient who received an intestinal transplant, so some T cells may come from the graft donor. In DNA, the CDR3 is TGTGCCAGCAGCCTAATCCCCCCGGACAGAGCTAACTATGGCTACACCTTC. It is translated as CASSLIPPDRANYGYTF.